A single TCR beta chain is shown here with its context. This sample was taken from a study of technical replicates of blood from a few donors. The CDR3 totals 15 residues. Looked up from germline, CDR1 is SGHDT and CDR2 is YYEEEE. With 1 base clipped from V and 6 bases from J, the junction kept 8 bases outside the gene matches. Assay: immunoSEQ multiplex PCR; the TCRdb copy retains only in-frame clones and omits some. The sample has tens of thousands of clones, roughly 94% seen once. The sample was T cells isolated from PBMCs. This clonotype was obtained from a human donor in good health. The V gene is TRBV5-6, the J gene TRBJ2-7; TRBD2 matches at 9 bases. CDR3 sequence: CASSLRAGGSSEQYF. The CDR3 DNA is TGTGCCAGCAGCTTGAGAGCGGGGGGCTCCAGCGAGCAGTACTTC.